This entry features one TCR beta chain sequence. Its recognized antigen is unknown. One base away there is no much larger clone; base qualities are not given. Collaborating institutions collected whole blood in K2EDTA tubes following their own protocols. For TCRbeta analysis, collaborators shipped samples as frozen whole blood, isolated PBMCs, or DNA extracted from either of those sample types. TCRbeta CDR3 regions were amplified from genomic DNA by means of the immunoSEQ Assay, a bias-controlled multiplex PCR. Per the original workflow: The number of nucleated cells in each sample was estimated by amplification of reference gene primers within the assay. Sequence reads were collapsed and filtered to measure the absolute abundance of every unique TCRbeta CDR3 rearrangement. For each sample, productive Simpson clonality was calculated as the square root of Simpson's diversity index across productive rearrangements. The table was pulled from immuneACCESS by TCRdb, which kept in-frame rearrangements only. Such tables lose some clones; where checked, under half of the loss comes from unresolved V genes, and the rest has no known cause. Clone size and V and J calls were adopted from that table, with D and trimming inferred from the DNA. This sample has 60,000 to 90,000 clones in its table, and around 80% of those were observed once. The ten largest clones add up to 4.5% to 7% of the sample.

The data derive from a study of blood T cell repertoires in COVID-19 (dated by TCRdb to 2019 to 2021). With regard to the full study: The collaborator samples originated in the United States, Italy and Spain and spanned the acute and convalescent phases of COVID-19. The prospective study material was composed of cDNA or gDNA derived from T cells, B-cell-depleted T cells, or PBMCs. Subjects who had been exposed to COVID-19, were actively infected with it, or had recovered from it provided the deeply sampled blood TCRbeta repertoires that made up the dataset. The repertoires were released in a freely available public database meant as a resource for research on the immune response to SARS-CoV-2. The samples were drawn from two sources: the first 160 participants of the ongoing ImmuneRACE study, and fewer than 1,500 subjects contributed by 6 global collaborators. A de-identified subject ID, COVID-19 status, age in years and sex were almost always included in the sample metadata. HLA class I and class II types, where available, came from metadata supplied by the sample provider rather than from assay-based typing.

Counted from cysteine to phenylalanine, this CDR3 has 16 amino acids. The sequence is cut down to CDR3 DNA, 48 bases in frame from base 1. Looking up the germline V gene yields CDR1 SGHAT and CDR2 FQNNGV. Relative to germline, V is missing 3 bases and J is missing 0 bases, with 5 bases of the junction outside any gene match. Broad study findings and their caveats: Clinical and demographic metadata were provided uncurated, with the amount varying by source and participant.

The receptor was derived from a man in his sixties with active or convalescent COVID-19. The rearrangement combines TRBV11-2 with TRBJ2-1, and 7 junctional nucleotides match TRBD2. The source material was peripheral blood. The bases are TGTGCCAGCAGCTTCCGGGGGGATAGCTCCTACAATGAGCAGTTCTTC. This translates into CASSFRGDSSYNEQFF.